One and the same sample provided the 7 T cell receptor beta chains below, sequenced in a study of T cells in Graves' hyperthyroidism and ophthalmopathy (dated by TCRdb to about 2019). The receptor library was made with multiplex PCR. TCRdb records Illumina HiSeq 2000 as the sequencer. TCR beta CDR3 regions were amplified from RNA transcripts. A first-round RT-PCR of the TCR CDR3 used the HTBI primer set with the Qiagen OneStep RT-PCR kit. In TCRdb, the public reads were trimmed at Q25 with fastp and aligned with MiXCR, with productive beta chains retained. For every CDR3 protein sequence, its rows merge into one entry that carries the most common genes and DNA. Within this sample are a few hundred thousand distinct CDR3 sequences, with 15% to 20% of them counted one time only. About 3.5% of the sample rests with the top ten. Specimen: blood. These receptor sequences come from a woman in her 40s with Graves' ophthalmopathy.

This clonotype was found a few times. The CDR3 bases are TGTGCCAGCAGCCGGGGTGGGCTGGAGACCCAGTACTTC. Its protein product is CASSRGGLETQYF. The chain has TRBV7-9 and TRBJ2-5; D might be TRBD2 (5 bases). The germline gives CDR1 SEHNR, CDR2 FQNEAQ (reference sequence). V lost 5 bases and J lost 5, with 12 bases in between. CDR3 size: 13 residues.

Of note for this clonotype: A much larger clone lies one base from this, so it may be a read error. The rearrangement uses TRBV2 and TRBJ2-1; D tentatively fits TRBD1 or TRBD2 (5 bases each). Germline CDR1 is SNHLY and CDR2 is FYNNEI. This CDR3 is 15 amino acids long. The CDR3 sequence is CASSAQRGHYNGQFF. In DNA form, the CDR3 reads TGTGCCAGCAGTGCTCAGAGGGGTCACTACAATGGGCAGTTCTTC.

This clonotype has a count of ten or more. The genes are TRBV6-1 and TRBJ2-3; D is ambiguous. Trimming took 0 bases from V and 2 from J, leaving 12 bases between them. The CDR3 spans 16 residues. Germline V lookup: CDR1 MNHNS, CDR2 SASEGT. The CDR3 here is CASSEAVLRNTDTQYF. CDR3 bases: TGTGCCAGCAGTGAAGCGGTTTTGCGGAACACAGATACGCAGTATTTT.

This clonotype was counted ten times or more. The CDR3 sequence is CASSTYRGEQPQHF. The CDR3 region has the DNA TGTGCCAGCAGTACATACAGGGGCGAACAGCCCCAGCATTTT. The V call is TRBV12-3 or TRBV12-4, the J call TRBJ1-5; 7 nucleotides match TRBD1. The ends lost 5 bases at V and 7 bases at J; junction bases unmatched: 8. The CDR3 has 14 residues.

This clonotype was picked up a small number of times. The CDR3 DNA sequence: TGTGCCAGCAGTCGGCAGGGGGGGGGCCGTAATGGTGAGCAGTTCTTC. It yields the protein CASSRQGGGRNGEQFF. The V and J genes are TRBV6-1 and TRBJ2-1; D tentatively reads TRBD1 or TRBD2 (7 bases each). This CDR3 is 16 amino acids long. Trimming cost V 5 bases and J 9 bases, with 23 bases left between them. Germline CDR1 and CDR2: MNHNS and SASEGT.

The chain carries TRBV5-1 and TRBJ2-5; perhaps D is TRBD1 or TRBD2 (5 bases each). The CDR3 consists of 13 residues. Germline-derived CDR1 and CDR2 are SGHRS and YFSETQ. V was cut by 6 bases and J by 0 bases, with 9 bases left in between. CDR3 in amino acids: CASTGGYQETQYF. CDR3 DNA sequence: TGCGCCAGCACTGGGGGATACCAAGAGACCCAGTACTTC.

This clonotype was seen more than once but under ten times. This chain's CDR3 is CAWRAGSPGNTIYF. The CDR3, as DNA: TGTGCCTGGAGGGCCGGGTCCCCGGGAAACACCATATATTTT. The gene calls are TRBV30 and TRBJ1-3, with D uncertain. The CDR3 contains 14 residues. V shed 3 bases and J shed 4 bases, with 13 bases lying between them. Germline V gene lookup returns CDR1 GTSNPN and CDR2 SVGIG (reference sequence).